The clone carrying this T cell receptor beta chain was counted ten times or more. The TCR beta libraries were generated through quantitative 5'-RACE incorporating molecular barcodes. TCRdb analysed the 5' RACE reads with MiXCR anew, one entry per CDR3 protein. The data hold some 220,000 distinct CDR3 sequences, with 7.5% to 9.5% observed a single time. This entry comes from a study of CD8 T cells in ankylosing spondylitis. The sequencing sample was made of blood, either unsorted or a sorted T cell fraction (not recorded which). This TCR was sampled from a female donor with ankylosing spondylitis or in good health (not recorded which).

CDR3 in amino acids: CASSDRSSNQPQHF. DNA of the CDR3: TGTGCCAGCAGTGATAGGTCAAGTAATCAGCCCCAGCATTTT. The V call is TRBV7-2, the J call TRBJ1-5; no reliable D call. V was shortened by 6 bases and J by 4 bases, with 13 bases between the two germline ends. Germline CDR1 reads SGHTA; CDR2 reads FQGNSA. The CDR3 has 14 amino acids.